This T cell receptor beta chain was recovered during a study of T cell responses to AZD1222 COVID-19 vaccine (dated by TCRdb to 2020 to 2022). Study-level background: TCR sequencing was performed for approximately 240 trial participants, of whom approximately 200 were given two doses of AZD1222 and around 26 were given two doses of MenACWY control vaccine. Enrollment into the trials was organized by age into subgroups of 18-55, 56-69 and 70-plus years, and those subgroups contained roughly 150, 30 and 60 TCR-sequenced participants, respectively.

Interpreted using the paper, the time point label stands for: about 28 days (+/-7) after the second vaccine dose. Because spike-specific TCR depth and breadth did not differ between the two schedules, AZD1222 recipients who got a second dose at roughly 4 weeks were pooled with those who got a second dose at roughly 12 weeks. The vaccinee samples were drawn from two UK trials, COV001 and COV002, one of which was a single-blind randomized controlled phase 2/3 trial testing AZD1222 (ChAdOx1 nCoV-19) in healthy adults. For TCRbeta chain sequencing, PBMC samples were collected from trial participants at day 0 and at day 28 after the second dose. What the authors observed across the whole study: In the small 56-69-year group, the increase in depth fell short of significance, most likely because of low power. CD4 TCRs associated with the vaccine covered the entire spike protein, and the dominant responses were in regions 160-218 and 743-854. After two AZD1222 doses, both the breadth and the depth of spike-specific TCRs were significantly higher than at day 0 and than in MenACWY recipients. Epitopes outside the regions mutated in the B.1.351 and B.1.1.7 variants were reportedly recognized by nearly half of the unique spike-specific TCRs. Only six AZD1222 recipients were SARS-CoV-2 seropositive at baseline, limiting conclusions about previously exposed vaccinees. Most participants were white British and females outnumbered males, and the authors suggested that clonal diversity may have been underestimated. No day 14 peak-response samples were available, so repertoires were characterized only after the peak T cell response.

As concerns this clone: What this receptor recognizes is not known. The sample holds no much larger clone one base away, and base qualities are not on file.

The CDR3 sequence holds 15 residues, the cysteine and phenylalanine included. CDR3 DNA only is kept here, 45 bases in frame from base 1. V is pared back by 4 bases and J by 2 bases, with 16 bases lying between the germline termini. From the germline V gene, CDR1 is SGHRS and CDR2 is YFSETQ. The CDR3 regions of human TCRbeta chains were analyzed by immunosequencing. As for the authors' bioinformatics: TCRs in the repertoires were compared against a reference library of SARS-CoV-2-specific TCRs that had been generated with the MIRA antigen-specificity platform. Breadth was defined as the fraction of unique TCRs that were SARS-CoV-2-associated. Depth was defined as the fraction of total T cells that were SARS-CoV-2-associated. Using the MIRA data, each spike-specific TCR was assigned both to the spike region to which the TCR was reactive and to a CD4 or CD8 class. Log10-transformed breadth and depth values were compared by one-way ANOVA with Sidak's multiple comparisons tests. TCRdb took this table from immuneACCESS and kept in-frame rearrangements with V and J called. Such tables lack part of the clones; where checked against another copy, unresolved V genes explain under half of the gap, and the rest is unexplained. That table supplies the V and J calls and clone size; D and trimming were determined from the DNA. This sample has 110,000 to 150,000 clones in its table, and roughly 90% of those were observed once. Roughly 3.3% of the sample comes from the top ten.

Sequenced material: peripheral blood, taken 28 days after the second AZD1222 dose. The chain is assembled from TRBV5-1 and TRBJ2-7; TRBD1 could be the D gene, as 6 bases match. The clonotype comes from an adult who received the AZD1222 COVID-19 vaccine. CDR3 protein: CASSVTGFVTYEQYF. The nucleotide sequence is given as TGCGCCAGCAGCGTGACAGGCTTCGTGACCTACGAGCAGTACTTC.